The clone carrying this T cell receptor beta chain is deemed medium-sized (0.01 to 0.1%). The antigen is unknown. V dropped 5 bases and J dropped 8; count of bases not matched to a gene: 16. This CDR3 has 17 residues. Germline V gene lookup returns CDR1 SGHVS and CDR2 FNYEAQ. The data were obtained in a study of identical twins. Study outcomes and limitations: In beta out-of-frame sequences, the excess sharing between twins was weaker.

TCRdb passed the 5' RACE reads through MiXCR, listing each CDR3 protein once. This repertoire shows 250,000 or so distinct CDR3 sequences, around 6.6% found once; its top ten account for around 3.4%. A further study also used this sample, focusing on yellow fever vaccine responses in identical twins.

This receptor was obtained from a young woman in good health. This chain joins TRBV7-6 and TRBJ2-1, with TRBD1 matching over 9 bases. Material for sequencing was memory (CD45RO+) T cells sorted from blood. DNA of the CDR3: TGTGCCAGCAGCCTTTACGGGGGGACAGGGCTACATGATGAGCAGTTCTTC. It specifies CASSLYGGTGLHDEQFF.